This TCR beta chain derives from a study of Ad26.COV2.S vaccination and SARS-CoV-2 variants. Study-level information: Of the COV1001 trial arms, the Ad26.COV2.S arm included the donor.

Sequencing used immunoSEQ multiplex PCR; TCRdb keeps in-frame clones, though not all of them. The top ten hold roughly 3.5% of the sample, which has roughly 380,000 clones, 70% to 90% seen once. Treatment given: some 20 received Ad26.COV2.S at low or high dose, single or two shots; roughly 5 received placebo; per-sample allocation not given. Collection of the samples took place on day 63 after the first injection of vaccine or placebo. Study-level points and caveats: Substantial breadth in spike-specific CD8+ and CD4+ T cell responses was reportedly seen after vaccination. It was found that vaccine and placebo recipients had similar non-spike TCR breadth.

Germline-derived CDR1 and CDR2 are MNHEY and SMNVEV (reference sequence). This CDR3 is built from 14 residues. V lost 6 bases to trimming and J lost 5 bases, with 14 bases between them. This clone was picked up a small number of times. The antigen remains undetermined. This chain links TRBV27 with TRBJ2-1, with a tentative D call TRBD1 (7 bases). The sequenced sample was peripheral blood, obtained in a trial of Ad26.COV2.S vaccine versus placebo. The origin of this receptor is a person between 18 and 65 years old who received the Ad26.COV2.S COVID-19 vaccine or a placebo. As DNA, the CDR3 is TGTGCCAGCAGCCCGACAGGGAGGAACAATGAGCAGTTCTTC. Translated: CASSPTGRNNEQFF.